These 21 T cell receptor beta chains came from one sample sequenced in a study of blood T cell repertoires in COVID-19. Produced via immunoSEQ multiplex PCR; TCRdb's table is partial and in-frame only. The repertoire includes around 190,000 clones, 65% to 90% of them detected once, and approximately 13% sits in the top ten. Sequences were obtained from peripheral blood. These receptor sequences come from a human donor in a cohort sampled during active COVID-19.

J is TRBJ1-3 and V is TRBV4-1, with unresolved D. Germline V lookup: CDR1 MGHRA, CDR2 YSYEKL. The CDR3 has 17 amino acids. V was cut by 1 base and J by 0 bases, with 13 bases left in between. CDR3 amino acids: CASSQVLGEISGNTIYF. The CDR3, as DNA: TGCGCCAGCAGCCAAGTTCTTGGGGAGATCTCTGGAAACACCATATATTTT.

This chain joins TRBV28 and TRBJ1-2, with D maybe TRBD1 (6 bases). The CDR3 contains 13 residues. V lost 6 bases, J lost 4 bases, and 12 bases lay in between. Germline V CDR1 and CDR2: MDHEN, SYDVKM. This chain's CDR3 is CASRFTGPYGYTF. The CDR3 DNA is TGTGCCAGCAGATTTACAGGGCCCTATGGCTACACCTTC.

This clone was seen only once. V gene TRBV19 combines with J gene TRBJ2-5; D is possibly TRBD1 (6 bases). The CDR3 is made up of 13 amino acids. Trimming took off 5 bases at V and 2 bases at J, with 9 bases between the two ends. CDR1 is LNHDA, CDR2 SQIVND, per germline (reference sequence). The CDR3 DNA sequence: TGTGCCAGTAGTGGGGGCCTACAAGAGACCCAGTACTTC. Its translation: CASSGGLQETQYF.

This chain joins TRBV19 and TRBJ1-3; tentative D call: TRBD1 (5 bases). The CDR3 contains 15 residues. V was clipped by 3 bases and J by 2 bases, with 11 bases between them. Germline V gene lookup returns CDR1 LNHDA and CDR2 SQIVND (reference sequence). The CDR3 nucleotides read TGTGCCAGTAGTATTACGGCAGGGCCTGGAAACACCATATATTTT. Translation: CASSITAGPGNTIYF.

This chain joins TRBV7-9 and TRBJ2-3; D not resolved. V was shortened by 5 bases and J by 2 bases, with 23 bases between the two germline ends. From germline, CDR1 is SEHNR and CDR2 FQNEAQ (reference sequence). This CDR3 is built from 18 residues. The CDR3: CASSPTTLFSQDTDTQYF. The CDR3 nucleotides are TGTGCCAGCAGCCCTACCACCTTGTTCTCCCAGGACACAGATACGCAGTATTTT.

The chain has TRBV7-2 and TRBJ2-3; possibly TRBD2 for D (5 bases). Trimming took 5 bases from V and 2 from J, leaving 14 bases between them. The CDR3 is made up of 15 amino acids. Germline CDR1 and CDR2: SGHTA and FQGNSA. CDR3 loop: CASSGRTLPTDTQYF. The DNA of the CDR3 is TGTGCCAGCAGCGGGCGGACTCTCCCCACAGATACGCAGTATTTT.

Written as DNA, the CDR3 is TGTGCCAGCAGGAGGGGGGGGCGAAACACTGAAGCTTTCTTT. Translating gives CASRRGGRNTEAFF. The V gene is TRBV2, the J gene TRBJ1-1; weak D call: TRBD1 (6 bases). CDR1 is SNHLY, CDR2 FYNNEI, per germline. CDR3 length equals 14 residues. V was pared by 6 bases and J by 2 bases, with 13 bases between.

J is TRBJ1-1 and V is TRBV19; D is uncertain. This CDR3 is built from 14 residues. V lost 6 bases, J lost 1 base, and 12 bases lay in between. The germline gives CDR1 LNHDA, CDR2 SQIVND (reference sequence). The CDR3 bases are TGTGCCAGTAGACCCGCGGCGGCGAACACTGAAGCTTTCTTT. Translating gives CASRPAAANTEAFF. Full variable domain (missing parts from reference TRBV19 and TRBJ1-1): DGGITQSPKYLFRKEGQNVTLSCEQNLNHDAMYWYRQDPGQGLRLIYYSQIVNDFQKGDIAEGYSVSREKKESFPLTVTSAQKNPTAFYLCASRPAAANTEAFFGQGTRLTVV.

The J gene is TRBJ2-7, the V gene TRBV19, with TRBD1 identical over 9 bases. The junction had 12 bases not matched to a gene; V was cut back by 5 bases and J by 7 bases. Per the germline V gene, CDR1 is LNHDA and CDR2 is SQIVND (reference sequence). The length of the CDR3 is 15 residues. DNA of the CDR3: TGTGCCAGTAGTGTAACAGGGGGCGTTGTGATGGAGCAGTACTTC. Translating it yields CASSVTGGVVMEQYF.

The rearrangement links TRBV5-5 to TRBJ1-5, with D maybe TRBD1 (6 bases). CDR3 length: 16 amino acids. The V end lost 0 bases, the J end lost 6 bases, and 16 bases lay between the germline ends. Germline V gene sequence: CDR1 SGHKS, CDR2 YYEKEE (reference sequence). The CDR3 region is CASSLAVTGRGQPQHF. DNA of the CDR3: TGTGCCAGCAGCTTGGCCGTGACAGGCCGTGGTCAGCCCCAGCATTTT.

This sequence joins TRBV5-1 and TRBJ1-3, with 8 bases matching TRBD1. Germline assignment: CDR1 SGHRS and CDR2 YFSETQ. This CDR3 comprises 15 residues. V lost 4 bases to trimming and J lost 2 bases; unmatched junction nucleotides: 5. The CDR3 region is CASSRQGQAGNTIYF. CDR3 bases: TGCGCCAGCAGCAGACAGGGGCAGGCTGGAAACACCATATATTTT. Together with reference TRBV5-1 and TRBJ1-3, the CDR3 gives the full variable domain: KAGVTQTPRYLIKTRGQQVTLSCSPISGHRSVSWYQQTPGQGLQFLFEYFSETQRNKGNFPGRFSGRQFSNSRSEMNVSTLELGDSALYLCASSRQGQAGNTIYFGEGSWLTVV.

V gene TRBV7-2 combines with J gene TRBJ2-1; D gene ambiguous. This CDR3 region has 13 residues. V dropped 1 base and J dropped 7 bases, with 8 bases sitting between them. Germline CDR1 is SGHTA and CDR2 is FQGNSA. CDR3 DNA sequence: TGTGCCAGCAGCTTAGTTATCGTAAATGAGCAGTTCTTC. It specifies CASSLVIVNEQFF.

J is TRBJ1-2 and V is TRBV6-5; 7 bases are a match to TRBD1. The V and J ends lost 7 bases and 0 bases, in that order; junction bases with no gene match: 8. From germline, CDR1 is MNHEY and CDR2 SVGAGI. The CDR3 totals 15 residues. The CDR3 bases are TGTGCCAGCACCCAACAGGGGCGAGCTAACTATGGCTACACCTTC. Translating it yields CASTQQGRANYGYTF.

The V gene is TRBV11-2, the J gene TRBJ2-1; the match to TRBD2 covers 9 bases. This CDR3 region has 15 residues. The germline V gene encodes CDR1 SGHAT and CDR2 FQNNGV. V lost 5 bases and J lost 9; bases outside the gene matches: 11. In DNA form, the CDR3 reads TGTGCCAGCAGCCTTACTAGCGGGTCGGTCGGTGAGCAGTTCTTC. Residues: CASSLTSGSVGEQFF.

DNA of the CDR3: TGTGCCAGCAGCCAAGTTCTAGGGACTAGCGGGAGGGGGGGATGGAATGAGCAGTTCTTC. Its translation: CASSQVLGTSGRGGWNEQFF. The chain joins TRBV3-1 (or the pseudogene TRBV3-2) to TRBJ2-1; 16 bases align to TRBD2. This CDR3 is 20 amino acids long. V was pared by 1 base and J by 7 bases, with 13 bases of the junction left unmatched. Germline CDR1 LGHDT, CDR2 YNNKEL (reference sequence).

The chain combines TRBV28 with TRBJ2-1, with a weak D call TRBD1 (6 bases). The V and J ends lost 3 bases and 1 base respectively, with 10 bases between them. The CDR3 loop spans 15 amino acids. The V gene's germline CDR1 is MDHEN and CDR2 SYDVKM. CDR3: CASSLGRGSYNEQFF. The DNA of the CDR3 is TGTGCCAGCAGTTTGGGTAGGGGGTCCTACAATGAGCAGTTCTTC.

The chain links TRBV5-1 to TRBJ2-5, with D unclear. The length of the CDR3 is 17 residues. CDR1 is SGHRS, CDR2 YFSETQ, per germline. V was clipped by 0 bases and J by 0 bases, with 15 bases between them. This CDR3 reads CASSLALPRLHQETQYF. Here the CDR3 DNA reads TGCGCCAGCAGCTTGGCCCTTCCGAGACTGCACCAAGAGACCCAGTACTTC.

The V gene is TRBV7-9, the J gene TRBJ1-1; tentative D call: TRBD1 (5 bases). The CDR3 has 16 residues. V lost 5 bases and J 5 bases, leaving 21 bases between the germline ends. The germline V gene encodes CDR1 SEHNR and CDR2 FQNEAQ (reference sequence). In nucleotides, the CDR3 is TGTGCCAGCAGCAGGGAGTCGGCAGGGAGGGGAACTGAAGCTTTCTTT. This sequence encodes CASSRESAGRGTEAFF.

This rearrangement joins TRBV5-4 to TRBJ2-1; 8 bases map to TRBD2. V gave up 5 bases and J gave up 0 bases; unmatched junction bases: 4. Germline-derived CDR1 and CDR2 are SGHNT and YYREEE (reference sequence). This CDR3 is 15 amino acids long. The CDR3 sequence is CASSSGLASYNEQFF. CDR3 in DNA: TGTGCCAGCAGTTCCGGACTAGCCTCCTACAATGAGCAGTTCTTC.

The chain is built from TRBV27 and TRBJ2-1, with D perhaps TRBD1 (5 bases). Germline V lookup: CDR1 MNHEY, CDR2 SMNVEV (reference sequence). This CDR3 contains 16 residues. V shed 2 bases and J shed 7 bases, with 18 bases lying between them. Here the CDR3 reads CASSLAAMIRGNEQFF. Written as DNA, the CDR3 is TGTGCCAGCAGTTTAGCGGCCATGATTAGGGGTAATGAGCAGTTCTTC.

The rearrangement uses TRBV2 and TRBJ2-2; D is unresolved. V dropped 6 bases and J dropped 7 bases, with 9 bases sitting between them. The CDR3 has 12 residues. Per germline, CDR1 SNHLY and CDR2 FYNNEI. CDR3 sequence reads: CASRVRNGELFF. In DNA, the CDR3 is TGTGCCAGCAGGGTTAGAAACGGGGAGCTGTTTTTT.